One sample yielded the 17 T cell receptor beta chains listed below, sequenced in a study of blood T cell repertoires in COVID-19. This table comes from immunoSEQ multiplex PCR, and its TCRdb copy is limited to in-frame clones, with some not included. The sample yields over 110,000 clones, roughly 82% seen once. Sample: peripheral blood. These receptors all come from a man aged 55 to 70 with active or convalescent COVID-19.

The rearrangement uses TRBV27 and TRBJ2-7; the D gene is possibly TRBD2 (5 bases). The CDR3 runs to 14 residues. Germline V CDR1 and CDR2: MNHEY, SMNVEV (reference sequence). The ends were cut back, 5 bases at V and 1 base at J, with 12 bases in the middle. CDR3 residues: CASSRQLGSYEQYF. CDR3 nucleotides: TGTGCCAGCAGTCGACAACTAGGGTCCTACGAGCAGTACTTC.

The rearrangement joins TRBV18 to TRBJ2-3, with 10 bases that match TRBD1. Germline assignment: CDR1 KGHSH and CDR2 LQKENI. The junction had 12 bases not matched to a gene; V was cut back by 5 bases and J by 4 bases. The CDR3 extends over 17 amino acids. CDR3 amino acids: CASSGLPGQGTADTQYF. Here the CDR3 DNA reads TGTGCCAGCTCAGGCCTCCCGGGACAGGGGACAGCAGATACGCAGTATTTT.

This clone was picked up one time. This rearrangement joins TRBV28 to TRBJ1-3, with TRBD1 identical over 8 bases. Germline CDR1 reads MDHEN; CDR2 reads SYDVKM. Trimming at V came to 6 bases and at J to 0 bases, leaving 4 bases not matched to a gene. The length of the CDR3 is 15 residues. In DNA, the CDR3 is TGTGCCAGCAGCCCAGGGACAGGCTCTGGAAACACCATATATTTT. Translating gives CASSPGTGSGNTIYF.

The J gene is TRBJ2-2, the V gene TRBV24-1; tentatively, D is TRBD1 (6 bases). Trimming shortened V by 7 bases and J by 4 bases, and 15 bases separated the two germline ends. The germline CDR1 and CDR2 sequences are KGHDR and SFDVKD. The CDR3 is 15 amino acids. CDR3 sequence reads: CATRENRDTTGELFF. The CDR3 DNA reads as TGTGCCACCAGGGAAAACCGGGACACCACCGGGGAGCTGTTTTTT.

On this clone itself: A read error may produce the germline difference seen at one junction end. The V and J genes are TRBV6-6 and TRBJ2-7; 7 bases are shared with TRBD1. Per the germline V gene, CDR1 is MNHNY and CDR2 is SVGAGI (reference sequence). The CDR3 covers 11 residues. The CDR3, as DNA: TGTGCCAGCAGTCTTGGACAGGCGGCTAGCTTC. Amino acids: CASSLGQAASF.

The chain is built from TRBV7-9 and TRBJ1-2; D is unclear. V lost 4 bases, J lost 8 bases, and 17 bases lay in between. The CDR3 has 14 residues. In germline, CDR1 is SEHNR, CDR2 FQNEAQ (reference sequence). The CDR3 sequence: CASSSDRRSPGYTF. As DNA, the CDR3 is TGTGCCAGCAGCTCGGATCGGAGAAGCCCGGGCTACACCTTC.

Only one count was recorded for this clone. V gene TRBV6-5 combines with J gene TRBJ1-1; 9 bases map to TRBD1. The ends lost 6 bases at V and 4 bases at J; junction bases unmatched: 9. Germline CDR1 reads MNHEY; CDR2 reads SVGAGI. This CDR3 comprises 15 residues. The CDR3 sequence: CASRLNRGLFTEAFF. CDR3 coding DNA: TGTGCCAGCAGGTTAAACAGGGGGCTGTTCACTGAAGCTTTCTTT.

V is TRBV5-1 and J is TRBJ1-6; TRBD1 matches 10 bases. The CDR3 consists of 16 residues. The junction had 6 bases not matched to a gene; V was cut back by 4 bases and J by 5 bases. CDR1 SGHRS and CDR2 YFSETQ come from the germline V gene. The CDR3 coding sequence is TGCGCCAGCAGCCCAACGGGACAGGGGAATAATTCACCCCTCCACTTT. It specifies CASSPTGQGNNSPLHF.

This chain uses TRBV30 with TRBJ1-2, with 7 bases that match TRBD1. CDR1 and CDR2 (germline): GTSNPN, SVGIG (reference sequence). This CDR3 is built from 12 residues. With 2 bases clipped from V and 8 bases from J, the junction kept 5 bases outside the gene matches. The CDR3 DNA sequence: TGTGCCTGGAGTCCCCCAGGGGGGGGCTACACCTTC. Protein: CAWSPPGGGYTF.

This chain links TRBV6-2 or TRBV6-3 with TRBJ1-2; unclear D gene. The CDR3 loop spans 15 amino acids. V lost 4 bases, J lost 2 bases, and 14 bases lay in between. Per the germline V gene, CDR1 is MNHEY and CDR2 is SVGEGT. DNA of the CDR3: TGTGCCAGCAGTTCCCACGATCCAGGAAACTATGGCTACACCTTC. Encoded protein: CASSSHDPGNYGYTF.

This clone was counted a few times. V and J are TRBV7-8 and TRBJ1-5; 11 bases align to TRBD1. The CDR3 spans 17 residues. V dropped 5 bases and J dropped 7; count of bases not matched to a gene: 13. Germline CDR1 is SGHVS and CDR2 is FQNEAQ. CDR3 loop: CASSRILTGTGGQPQHF. CDR3 DNA: TGTGCCAGCAGCCGAATACTGACCGGGACAGGGGGGCAGCCCCAGCATTTT.

The chain couples TRBV19 to TRBJ1-3; no firm D call. V was shortened by 5 bases and J by 3 bases, with 11 bases between the two germline ends. The CDR3 spans 14 residues. The germline CDR1 and CDR2 sequences are LNHDA and SQIVND (reference sequence). CDR3: CASSSSGFGNTIYF. CDR3 DNA sequence: TGTGCCAGTAGTTCTTCGGGATTTGGAAACACCATATATTTT.

This chain connects TRBV7-9 to TRBJ1-4; no definite D call. From germline, CDR1 is SEHNR and CDR2 FQNEAQ (reference sequence). V lost 1 base and J 8 bases, leaving 5 bases between the germline ends. The CDR3 length is 12 residues. This CDR3 is CASSLVQEKLFF. The CDR3 DNA sequence: TGTGCCAGCAGCTTAGTCCAGGAAAAACTGTTTTTT. The full variable domain, in which reference TRBV7-9 and TRBJ1-4 provide the parts outside the CDR3, is DTGVSQNPRHKITKRGQNVTFRCDPISEHNRLYWYRQTLGQGPEFLTYFQNEAQLEKSRLLSDRFSAERPKGSFSTLEIQRTEQGDSAMYLCASSLVQEKLFFGSGTQLSVL.

The V and J genes are TRBV5-1 and TRBJ1-2, with 11 bases fitting TRBD1. CDR1 SGHRS and CDR2 YFSETQ come from the germline V gene. This CDR3 has 16 amino acids. V lost 5 bases, J lost 7 bases, and 13 bases stayed unmatched. CDR3 loop: CASSTETGTGGAGYTF. DNA for the CDR3: TGCGCCAGCAGTACGGAAACCGGGACAGGGGGTGCTGGCTACACCTTC. Supplemented by reference TRBV5-1 and TRBJ1-2, the full variable domain reads KAGVTQTPRYLIKTRGQQVTLSCSPISGHRSVSWYQQTPGQGLQFLFEYFSETQRNKGNFPGRFSGRQFSNSRSEMNVSTLELGDSALYLCASSTETGTGGAGYTFGSGTRLTVV.

The rearrangement joins TRBV4-3 to TRBJ2-1, with D unclear. Trimming cost V 3 bases and J 10 bases, with 19 bases left between them. The germline V gene encodes CDR1 LGHNA and CDR2 YSLEER. This CDR3 has 15 amino acids. CDR3 in amino acids: CASSHTFSMSREQFF. As DNA, the CDR3 is TGCGCCAGCAGCCATACGTTCTCTATGAGTCGGGAGCAGTTCTTC.

The CDR3 reads CASSYSLTGPNYGYTF. Here the CDR3 DNA reads TGTGCCAGCAGTTACTCGCTGACAGGGCCTAACTATGGCTACACCTTC. The chain is built from TRBV6-5 and TRBJ1-2; 7 bases match TRBD1. V dropped 0 bases and J dropped 0; count of bases not matched to a gene: 4. CDR3 length: 16 amino acids. From germline, CDR1 is MNHEY and CDR2 SVGAGI.

The chain recombines TRBV25-1 with TRBJ1-5; 7 bases are shared with TRBD1. Per germline, CDR1 MGHDK and CDR2 SYGVNS. The trim removed 6 bases at V and 6 bases at J, leaving 8 bases unmatched. This CDR3 has 14 amino acids. The DNA for the CDR3 is TGTGCCAGCAGCCAGACAGGGCGAAGTCAGCCCCAGCATTTT. Protein product: CASSQTGRSQPQHF.